The entry below describes one T cell receptor (beta chain). Its antigen is not known. The data are from a study of radiation and T cells in renal cell carcinoma. Whole-study findings and limits: From baseline, blood top tumor clonotypes peaked at 2 weeks post-radiation.

Sequenced by immunoSEQ multiplex PCR; TCRdb stores in-frame clones only, minus some. The table has about 78,000 clones, approximately 90% seen once; the top ten hold 5% to 7.5%. Germline V gives CDR1 MDHEN, CDR2 SYDVKM. CDR3 length: 14 amino acids. With V trimmed by 5 bases and J by 8 bases, 8 bases remained unmatched. Indicated time point: blood 4 weeks post-SBRT, at nephrectomy. Treatment defined: 15 Gy SBRT to primary tumor, nephrectomy 4 weeks later. Nephrectomy followed 15 Gy stereotactic body radiation by 4 weeks. Blood was sampled at baseline, 2 weeks and 4 weeks after SBRT. The tumor was a clear cell renal cell carcinoma.

Source: blood, taken from a patient whose treatment included radiotherapy and nephrectomy. The genes are TRBV28 and TRBJ1-4, with 7 bases that match TRBD1. The source of this sequence is a woman between 65 and 79 years old with renal cell carcinoma. CDR3 bases: TGTGCCAGCAGTACCTCAGGGGGTTGGGAAAAACTGTTTTTT. Translated, it gives CASSTSGGWEKLFF.